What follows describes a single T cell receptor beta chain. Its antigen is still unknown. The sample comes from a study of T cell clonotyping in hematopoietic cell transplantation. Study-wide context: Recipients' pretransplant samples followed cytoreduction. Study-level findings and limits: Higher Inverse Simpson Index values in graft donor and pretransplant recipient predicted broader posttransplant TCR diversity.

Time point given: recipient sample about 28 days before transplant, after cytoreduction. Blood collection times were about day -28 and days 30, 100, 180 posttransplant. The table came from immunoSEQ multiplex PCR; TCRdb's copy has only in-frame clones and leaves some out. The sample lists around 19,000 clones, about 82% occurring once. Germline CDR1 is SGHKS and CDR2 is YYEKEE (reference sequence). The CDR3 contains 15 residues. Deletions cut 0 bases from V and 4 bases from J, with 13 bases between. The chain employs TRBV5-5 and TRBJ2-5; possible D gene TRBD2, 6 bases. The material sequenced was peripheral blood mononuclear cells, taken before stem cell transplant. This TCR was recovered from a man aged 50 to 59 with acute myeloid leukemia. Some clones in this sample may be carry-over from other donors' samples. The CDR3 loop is CASSLVYSGGETQYF. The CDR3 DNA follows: TGTGCCAGCAGCTTGGTATATTCCGGGGGAGAGACCCAGTACTTC.